The 17 T cell receptor beta chains below were found in one sample sequenced in a study of OX40 agonist ivuxolimab in advanced cancers. The method was immunoSEQ multiplex PCR; TCRdb's version includes in-frame clones alone and lacks a portion of them. The table shows 15,000 to 20,000 clones, with around 81% occurring only once. Sequences were derived from CD4+ or CD8+ T cells sorted from blood, sampled in a trial of the OX40 agonist ivuxolimab. The source of these receptors is an adult with an advanced solid tumor such as melanoma, head and neck, liver or kidney cancer.

J is TRBJ2-7 and V is TRBV9; D is ambiguous. Germline-derived CDR1 and CDR2 are SGDLS and YYNGEE. Trimming removed 0 bases from V and 0 bases from J, with 7 bases in between. The CDR3 is made up of 14 amino acids. DNA for the CDR3: TGTGCCAGCAGCGTAGCGGCGGACTCCTACGAGCAGTACTTC. It yields the protein CASSVAADSYEQYF.

This clone is a singleton in its sample. The J gene is TRBJ2-5, the V gene TRBV29-1; 7 bases line up with TRBD1. Trimming cost V 7 bases and J 2 bases; bases outside gene matches: 7. The CDR3 loop spans 13 amino acids. CDR1 is SQVTM and CDR2 is ANQGSEA in the germline V gene. CDR3 amino acids: CSGDRTGQETQYF. Written as DNA, the CDR3 is TGCAGCGGCGACCGGACAGGACAAGAGACCCAGTACTTC.

The CDR3, as DNA: TGTGCCATCAGTGAGGGCAGGGGGTTACAAGAGACCCAGTACTTC. Translation: CAISEGRGLQETQYF. The genes are TRBV10-3 and TRBJ2-5; 7 bases fit TRBD1. V trimming: 2 bases; J trimming: 2 bases; junction bases outside the gene matches: 5. The CDR3 is made up of 15 amino acids. Germline V gene data show CDR1 as ENHRY and CDR2 as SYGVKD.

The chain uses TRBV27 and TRBJ1-4; possible D gene TRBD1, 6 bases. CDR1 is MNHEY, CDR2 SMNVEV, per germline (reference sequence). CDR3 size: 15 residues. V lost 6 bases, J lost 4 bases, and 15 bases lay in between. CDR3 DNA sequence: TGTGCCAGCAGGGATAGGGGGATTGGTAATGAAAAACTGTTTTTT. This encodes CASRDRGIGNEKLFF. Supplemented by reference TRBV27 and TRBJ1-4, the full variable domain reads EAQVTQNPRYLITVTGKKLTVTCSQNMNHEYMSWYRQDPGLGLRQIYYSMNVEVTDKGDVPEGYKVSRKEKRNFPLILESPSPNQTSLYFCASRDRGIGNEKLFFGSGTQLSVL.

The chain has TRBV15 and TRBJ2-2; a possible D gene is TRBD2 (6 bases). From germline, CDR1 is LNHNV and CDR2 YYDKDF (reference sequence). The germline V and J ends were trimmed by 0 bases and 7 bases, with 15 bases remaining between them. The CDR3 contains 16 residues. The CDR3 loop reads CATSRDSGRPGGELFF. The CDR3 region has the DNA TGTGCCACCAGCAGAGATAGCGGACGGCCAGGCGGGGAGCTGTTTTTT.

This sequence joins TRBV18 and TRBJ2-3; 12 bases line up with TRBD2. V lost 3 bases and J lost 1; bases outside the gene matches: 2. This CDR3 spans 16 amino acids. Germline loops: CDR1 KGHSH, CDR2 LQKENI. The CDR3, as DNA: TGTGCCAGCTCACCCGCTAGCGGGAGGGGCACAGATACGCAGTATTTT. Translation gives CASSPASGRGTDTQYF.

The chain employs TRBV14 and TRBJ2-3, with 7 nucleotides matching TRBD2. The J segment lost 7 bases and the V segment lost 3 bases, leaving 7 bases of the junction unmatched. The CDR3 is 14 residues long. Germline lookup yields CDR1 SGHDN and CDR2 FVKESK. CDR3 DNA sequence: TGTGCCAGCAGCCAGTCTAGCGGCGTAAATACGCAGTATTTT. Amino acids: CASSQSSGVNTQYF.

The sample holds one count of this clone. The chain carries TRBV6-1 and TRBJ2-7, with D unclear. The CDR3 spans 12 residues. Trimming shortened V by 5 bases and J by 5 bases, and 10 bases separated the two germline ends. CDR1 and CDR2 (germline): MNHNS, SASEGT. CDR3 sequence (DNA): TGTGCCAGCAGTCGGGTTTTTGACGAGCAGTACTTC. It yields the protein CASSRVFDEQYF.

The rearrangement links TRBV10-1 to TRBJ2-2; 7 bases align to TRBD1. V lost 6 bases, J lost 4 bases, and 8 bases stayed unmatched. This CDR3 contains 15 residues. Germline CDR1 WNHNN, CDR2 SYGVQD (reference sequence). CDR3 in amino acids: CASSLGGAGTGELFF. CDR3 bases: TGCGCCAGCAGCCTAGGGGGCGCGGGCACCGGGGAGCTGTTTTTT.

The chain combines TRBV5-1 with TRBJ2-1; D gene unclear. V lost 2 bases to trimming and J lost 6 bases, with 12 bases between them. CDR1 SGHRS and CDR2 YFSETQ come from the germline V gene. The CDR3 runs to 14 residues. DNA for the CDR3: TGCGCCAGCAGCTTCGGATCGGCCCGCAATGAGCAGTTCTTC. Its protein product is CASSFGSARNEQFF.

J is TRBJ2-2 and V is TRBV4-2, with 8 bases identical to TRBD2. This CDR3 is 17 amino acids long. Per the germline V gene, CDR1 is LGHNA and CDR2 is YNFKEQ. The V gene end was trimmed by 0 bases and the J gene end by 4 bases; junction bases not matched to a gene: 7. CDR3 nucleotide sequence: TGTGCCAGCAGCCAAGAGGCAGCGGGAGTTCTCACCGGGGAGCTGTTTTTT. Translated: CASSQEAAGVLTGELFF.

The chain carries TRBV27 and TRBJ2-7, with 7 bases aligning to TRBD1. In germline, CDR1 is MNHEY, CDR2 SMNVEV (reference sequence). V dropped 5 bases and J dropped 1; count of bases not matched to a gene: 5. The length of the CDR3 is 14 residues. The CDR3 reads CASSPRTGSYEQYF. For the CDR3, the DNA is TGTGCCAGCAGTCCGCGGACAGGTTCCTACGAGCAGTACTTC.

The CDR3 region has the DNA TGTGCCAGCAGTGGGGACAGGGCTAGCAATCAGCCCCAGCATTTT. This encodes CASSGDRASNQPQHF. J is TRBJ1-5 and V is TRBV25-1; 9 nucleotides line up with TRBD1. The length of the CDR3 is 15 residues. Germline values: CDR1 MGHDK, CDR2 SYGVNS. V shed 4 bases and J 0 bases; nucleotides not matched to a gene: 1.

The V and J genes are TRBV7-9 and TRBJ2-7, with TRBD1 as a possible D gene (5 bases). CDR1 is SEHNR and CDR2 is FQNEAQ in the germline V gene (reference sequence). This CDR3 region has 12 residues. The germline V and J ends were trimmed by 2 bases and 4 bases, with 6 bases remaining between them. The CDR3 loop reads CASSLRQYEQYF. CDR3 DNA: TGTGCCAGCAGCTTAAGACAGTACGAGCAGTACTTC.

The chain is built from TRBV7-9 and TRBJ2-2; D gene unclear. CDR3 length equals 15 residues. Germline lookup yields CDR1 SEHNR and CDR2 FQNEAQ (reference sequence). V lost 2 bases, J lost 2 bases, and 9 bases lay in between. CDR3 sequence reads: CASSLTLINTGELFF. The CDR3 coding sequence is TGTGCCAGCAGCTTAACGCTGATTAACACCGGGGAGCTGTTTTTT.

This chain links TRBV7-8 with TRBJ2-1; 12 nucleotides match TRBD1. This CDR3 spans 15 amino acids. V gave up 5 bases and J gave up 8 bases; unmatched junction bases: 7. The germline V gene has CDR1 SGHVS and CDR2 FQNEAQ. The CDR3 region has the DNA TGTGCCAGCAGCCCCCGGGACAGGGGGCGGTATGAGCAGTTCTTC. Translating it yields CASSPRDRGRYEQFF.

This chain joins TRBV7-3 and TRBJ1-1, with D unresolved. The length of the CDR3 is 13 residues. Trimming pared 2 bases from V and 1 base from J, leaving 5 bases between. Germline V gene lookup returns CDR1 SGHTA and CDR2 FQGTGA. The DNA of the CDR3 is TGTGCCAGCAGCTTACACAAGAACACTGAAGCTTTCTTT. Protein sequence: CASSLHKNTEAFF.